The T cell receptor (beta chain) described here comes from a study of T-cell memory formation after mild COVID-19. TCRdb independently ran MiXCR on the 5' RACE reads; one entry per CDR3 protein. Of approximately 440,000 distinct CDR3 sequences detected, roughly 20% appear once; the ten largest clones hold around 8.4%. This clonotype was observed a few times. Sequences were obtained from PBMCs or a T cell subset sorted from them (not recorded which). This TCR was recovered from an adult woman who had mild COVID-19 (a few samples of this study predate the infection). Cell type and time point are not known.

The CDR3 reads CASSFGGLETQYF. CDR3 nucleotide sequence: TGCGCCAGCAGCTTCGGGGGGCTAGAGACCCAGTACTTC. This chain links TRBV5-1 with TRBJ2-5, with D tentatively TRBD2 (7 bases). The germline CDR1 and CDR2 sequences are SGHRS and YFSETQ. Trimming took 2 bases from V and 4 from J, leaving 9 bases between them. This CDR3 is 13 amino acids long.